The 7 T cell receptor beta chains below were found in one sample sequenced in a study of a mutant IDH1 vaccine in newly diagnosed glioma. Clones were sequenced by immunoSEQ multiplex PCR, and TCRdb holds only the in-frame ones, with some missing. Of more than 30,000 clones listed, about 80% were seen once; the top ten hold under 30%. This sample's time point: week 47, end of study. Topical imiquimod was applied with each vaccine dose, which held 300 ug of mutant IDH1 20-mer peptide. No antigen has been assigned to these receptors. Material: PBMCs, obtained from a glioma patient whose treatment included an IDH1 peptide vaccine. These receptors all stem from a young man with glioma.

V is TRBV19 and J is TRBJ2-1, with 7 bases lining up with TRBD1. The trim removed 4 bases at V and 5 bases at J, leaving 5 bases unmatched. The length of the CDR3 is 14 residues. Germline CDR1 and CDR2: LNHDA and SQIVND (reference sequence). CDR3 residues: CASSTLDRDNEQFF. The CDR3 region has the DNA TGTGCCAGTAGTACCCTAGACAGGGACAATGAGCAGTTCTTC.

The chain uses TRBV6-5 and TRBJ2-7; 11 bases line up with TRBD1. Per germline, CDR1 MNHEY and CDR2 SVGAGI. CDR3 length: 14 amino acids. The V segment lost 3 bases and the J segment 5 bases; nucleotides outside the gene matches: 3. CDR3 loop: CASSYTDRGHEQYF. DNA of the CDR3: TGTGCCAGCAGTTATACGGACAGGGGGCACGAGCAGTACTTC.

DNA of the CDR3: TGTGCCAGCAGTTACGACGGGGGGAATTCACCCCTCCACTTT. Translation: CASSYDGGNSPLHF. This sequence joins TRBV6-6 and TRBJ1-6, with TRBD1 as a possible D gene (5 bases). This CDR3 region has 14 residues. Germline V lookup: CDR1 MNHNY, CDR2 SVGAGI (reference sequence). V shed 2 bases and J shed 7 bases, with 9 bases lying between them.

Written as DNA, the CDR3 is TGTGCCAGCAGCCAAGGACGGAGTCAGCCCCAGCATTTT. Translated: CASSQGRSQPQHF. The V and J genes are TRBV14 and TRBJ1-5; D unresolved. CDR1 and CDR2 (germline): SGHDN, FVKESK. This CDR3 is 13 amino acids long. Trimming took off 1 base at V and 6 bases at J, with 7 bases between the two ends.

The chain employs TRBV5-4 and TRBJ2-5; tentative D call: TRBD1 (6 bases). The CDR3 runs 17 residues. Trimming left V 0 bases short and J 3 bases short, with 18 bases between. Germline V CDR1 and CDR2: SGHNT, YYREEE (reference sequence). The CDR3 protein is CASSLGVGQGLEETQYF. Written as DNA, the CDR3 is TGTGCCAGCAGCTTGGGGGTGGGGCAGGGGCTTGAAGAGACCCAGTACTTC.

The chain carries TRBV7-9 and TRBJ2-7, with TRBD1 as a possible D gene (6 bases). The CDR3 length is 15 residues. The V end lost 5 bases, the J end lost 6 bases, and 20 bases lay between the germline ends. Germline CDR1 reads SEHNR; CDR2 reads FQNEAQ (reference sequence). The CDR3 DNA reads TGTGCCAGCAGCCAACAATCTGGGGGCGCGGGCGAGCAGTACTTC. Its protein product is CASSQQSGGAGEQYF.

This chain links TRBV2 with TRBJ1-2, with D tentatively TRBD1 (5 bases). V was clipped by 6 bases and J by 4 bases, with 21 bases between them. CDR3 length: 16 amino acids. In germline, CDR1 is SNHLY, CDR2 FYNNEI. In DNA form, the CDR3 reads TGTGCCAGCAGCGGAGATGGTGTCAGGGCGAGCTATGGCTACACCTTC. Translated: CASSGDGVRASYGYTF.